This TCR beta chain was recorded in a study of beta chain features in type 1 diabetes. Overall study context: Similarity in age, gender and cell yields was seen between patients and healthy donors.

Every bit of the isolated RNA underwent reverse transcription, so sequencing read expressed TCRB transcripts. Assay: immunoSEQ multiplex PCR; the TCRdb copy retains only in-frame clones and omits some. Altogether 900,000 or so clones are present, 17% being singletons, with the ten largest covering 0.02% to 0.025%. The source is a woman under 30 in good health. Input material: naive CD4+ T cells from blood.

CDR3 sequence: CASSPRLADSADTQYF. Written as DNA, the CDR3 is TGTGCCAGCTCACCACGTCTAGCGGACAGCGCAGATACGCAGTATTTT. The gene calls are TRBV18 and TRBJ2-3; weak D call: TRBD2 (7 bases). Germline CDR1 reads KGHSH; CDR2 reads LQKENI. This CDR3 has 16 amino acids. V lost 1 base and J lost 4, with 15 bases in between.